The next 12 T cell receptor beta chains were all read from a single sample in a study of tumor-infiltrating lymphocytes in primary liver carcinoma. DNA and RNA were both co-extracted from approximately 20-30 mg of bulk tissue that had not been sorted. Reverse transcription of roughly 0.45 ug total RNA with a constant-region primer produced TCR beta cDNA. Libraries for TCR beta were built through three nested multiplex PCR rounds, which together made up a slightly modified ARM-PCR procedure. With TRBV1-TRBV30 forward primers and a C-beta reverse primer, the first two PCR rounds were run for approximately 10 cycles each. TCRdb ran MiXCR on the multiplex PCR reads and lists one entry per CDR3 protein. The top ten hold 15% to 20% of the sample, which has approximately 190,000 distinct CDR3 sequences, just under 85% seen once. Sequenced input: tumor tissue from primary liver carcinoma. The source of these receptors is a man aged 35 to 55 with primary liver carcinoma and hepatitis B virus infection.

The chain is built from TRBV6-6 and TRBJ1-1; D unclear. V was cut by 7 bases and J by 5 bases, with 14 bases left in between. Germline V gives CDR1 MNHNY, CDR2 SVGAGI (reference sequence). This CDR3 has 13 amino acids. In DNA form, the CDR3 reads TGTGCCAGCAACATATGGGTGACTACTGAAGCTTTCTTT. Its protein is CASNIWVTTEAFF.

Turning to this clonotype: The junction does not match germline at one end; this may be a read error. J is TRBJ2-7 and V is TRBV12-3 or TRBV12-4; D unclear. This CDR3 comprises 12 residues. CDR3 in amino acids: CANSPDSYEQYF. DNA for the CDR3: TGCGCCAACAGCCCGGACTCCTACGAGCAGTACTTC.

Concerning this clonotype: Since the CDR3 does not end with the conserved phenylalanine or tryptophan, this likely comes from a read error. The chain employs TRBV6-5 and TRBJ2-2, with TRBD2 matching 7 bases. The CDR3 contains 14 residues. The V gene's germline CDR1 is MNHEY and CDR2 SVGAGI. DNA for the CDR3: TGTACCAGTACTTTAGCGGGTTCTACCGGGGAGCTGTTTTAT. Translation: CTSTLAGSTGELFY.

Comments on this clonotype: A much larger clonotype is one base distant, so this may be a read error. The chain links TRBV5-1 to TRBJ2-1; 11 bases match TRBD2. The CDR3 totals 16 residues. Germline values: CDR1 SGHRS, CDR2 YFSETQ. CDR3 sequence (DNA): TGCACCAGCAGCGCCCGCCTAGCGGGAGGAATCAATGAGCAGTTCTTC. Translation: CTSSARLAGGINEQFF.

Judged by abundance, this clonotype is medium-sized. The CDR3 spells CASSLTGVNEQFF. The CDR3 DNA is TGCGCCAGCAGCTTAACAGGGGTCAATGAGCAGTTCTTC. V gene TRBV5-1 combines with J gene TRBJ2-1, with 7 bases identical to TRBD1. The V segment lost 2 bases and the J segment 6 bases; nucleotides outside the gene matches: 2. This CDR3 has 13 amino acids. From germline, CDR1 is SGHRS and CDR2 YFSETQ.

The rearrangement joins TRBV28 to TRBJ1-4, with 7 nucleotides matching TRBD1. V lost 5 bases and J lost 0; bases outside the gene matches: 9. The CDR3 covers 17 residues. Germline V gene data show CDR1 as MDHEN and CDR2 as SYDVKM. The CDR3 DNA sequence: TGTGCCAGCAGTGGCCGGGACAGTAATGCAACTAATGAAAAACTGTTTTTT. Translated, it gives CASSGRDSNATNEKLFF. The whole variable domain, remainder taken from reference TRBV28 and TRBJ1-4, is DVKVTQSSRYLVKRTGEKVFLECVQDMDHENMFWYRQDPGLGLRLIYFSYDVKMKEKGDIPEGYSVSREKKERFSLILESASTNQTSMYLCASSGRDSNATNEKLFFGSGTQLSVL.

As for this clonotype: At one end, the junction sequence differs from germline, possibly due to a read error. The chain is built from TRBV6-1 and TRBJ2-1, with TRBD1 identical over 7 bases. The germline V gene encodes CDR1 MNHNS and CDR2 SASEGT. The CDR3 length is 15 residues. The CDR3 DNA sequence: TGTCCCAGCAGCGTGACAGGGAGCTCCTACAATGAGCAATTCTTT. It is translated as CPSSVTGSSYNEQFF.

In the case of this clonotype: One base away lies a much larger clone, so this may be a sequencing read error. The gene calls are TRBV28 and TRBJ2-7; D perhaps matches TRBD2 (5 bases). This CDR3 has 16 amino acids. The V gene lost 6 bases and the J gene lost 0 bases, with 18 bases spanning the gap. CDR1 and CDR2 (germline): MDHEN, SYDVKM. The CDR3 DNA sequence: TGTGCCAGCAGCCCACCGGGAAAATCGATCTCCTACGAGCAGTACTTC. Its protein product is CASSPPGKSISYEQYF.

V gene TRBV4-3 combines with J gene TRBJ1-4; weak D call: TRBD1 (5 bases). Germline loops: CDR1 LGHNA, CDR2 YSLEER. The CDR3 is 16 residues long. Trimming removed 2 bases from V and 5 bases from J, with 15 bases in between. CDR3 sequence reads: CASSQNLRGLNEKLFF. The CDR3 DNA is TGCGCCAGCAGCCAAAATCTTAGGGGACTAAATGAAAAACTGTTTTTT.

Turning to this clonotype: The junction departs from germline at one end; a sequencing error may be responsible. CDR3 sequence (DNA): TGCGCCAGCAACCAAGATTTTCGCGGGACTGGGACTAGCGGGATCGACAATGAGCAGTTCTTC. Protein product: CASNQDFRGTGTSGIDNEQFF. This chain uses TRBV4-3 with TRBJ2-1; 13 bases fit TRBD2. In germline, CDR1 is LGHNA, CDR2 YSLEER. The CDR3 contains 21 residues.

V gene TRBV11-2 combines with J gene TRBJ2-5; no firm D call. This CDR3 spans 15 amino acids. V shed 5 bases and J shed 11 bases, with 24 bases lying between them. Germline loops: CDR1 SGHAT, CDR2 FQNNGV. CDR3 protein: CASSLRSAPEVTQYF. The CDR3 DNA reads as TGTGCCAGCAGCCTCCGGTCAGCCCCAGAGGTGACGCAGTACTTC.

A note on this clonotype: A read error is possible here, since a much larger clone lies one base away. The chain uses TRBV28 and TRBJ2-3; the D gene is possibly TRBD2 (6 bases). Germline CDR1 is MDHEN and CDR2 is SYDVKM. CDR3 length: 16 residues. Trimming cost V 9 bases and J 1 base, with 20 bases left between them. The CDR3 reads CARSRRPVAGTDTQYF. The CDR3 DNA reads TGTGCCAGAAGTCGTCGACCCGTAGCGGGCACAGATACGCAGTATTTT.